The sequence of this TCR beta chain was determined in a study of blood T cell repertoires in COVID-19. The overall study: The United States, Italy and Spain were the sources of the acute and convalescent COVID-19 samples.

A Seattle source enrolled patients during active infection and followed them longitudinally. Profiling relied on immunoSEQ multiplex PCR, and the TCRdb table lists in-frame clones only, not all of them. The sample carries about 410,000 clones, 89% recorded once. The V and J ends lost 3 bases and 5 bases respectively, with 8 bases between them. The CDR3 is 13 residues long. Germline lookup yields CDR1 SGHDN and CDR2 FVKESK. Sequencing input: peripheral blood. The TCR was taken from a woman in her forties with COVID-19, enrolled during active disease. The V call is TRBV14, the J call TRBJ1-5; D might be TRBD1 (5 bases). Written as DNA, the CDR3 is TGTGCCAGCAGCCAGGGGCTGGATCAGCCCCAGCATTTT. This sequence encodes CASSQGLDQPQHF.